Listed here are 18 T cell receptor beta chains from one sample, sequenced in a study of spatial heterogeneity in lung cancer. No antigen has been identified for these receptors. Time point of the sample: sample taken at primary tumor resection. Regarding the study as a whole: How many expanded intratumoral alpha and beta TCRs were present tracked the tumor mutation count, which was a count of nonsynonymous mutations.

TCRdb used MiXCR to reprocess the 5' RACE reads, holding one entry per CDR3 protein. The top ten hold around 33% of the sample, which has about 12,000 distinct CDR3 sequences, about 5% seen once. The starting material was lung tumor tissue, obtained at surgery. All receptors derive from a male donor with early-stage non-small cell lung cancer.

This clonotype was detected many times. The chain uses TRBV7-9 and TRBJ2-5, with D hard to call. Between the trimmed V and J ends, which lost 2 bases and 0 bases, there was a span of 4 bases. Germline V gives CDR1 SEHNR, CDR2 FQNEAQ (reference sequence). The CDR3 runs 13 residues. This CDR3 reads CASSLLYQETQYF. CDR3 DNA: TGTGCCAGCAGCTTACTGTACCAAGAGACCCAGTACTTC.

The sample holds many counts of this clonotype. V usage is TRBV20-1 and J usage is TRBJ2-3; 10 bases fit TRBD2. CDR1 and CDR2 (germline): DFQATT, SNEGSKA (reference sequence). The CDR3 extends over 14 amino acids. The trim removed 4 bases at V and 3 bases at J, leaving 4 bases unmatched. The CDR3 DNA is TGCAGTGCTACAAAGCGGGGGGGTACAGATACGCAGTATTTT. It specifies CSATKRGGTDTQYF.

This clonotype was observed many times. The chain combines TRBV29-1 with TRBJ2-7; D may be TRBD2 (6 bases). The CDR3 is 14 amino acids. V lost 7 bases to trimming and J lost 2 bases, with 18 bases between them. Germline values: CDR1 SQVTM, CDR2 ANQGSEA. The CDR3 coding sequence is TGCAGCGCCGTAGCGGCGAAACCTCCCTACGAGCAGTACGTC. This sequence encodes CSAVAAKPPYEQYV.

At least ten counts were recorded for this clonotype. The rearrangement joins TRBV14 to TRBJ1-2; D remains ambiguous. Between the trimmed V and J ends, which lost 3 bases and 5 bases, there was a span of 7 bases. Germline-derived CDR1 and CDR2 are SGHDN and FVKESK. The CDR3 contains 12 residues. CDR3 amino acids: CASSQSSYGYTF. As DNA, the CDR3 is TGTGCCAGCAGCCAGTCCTCATATGGCTACACCTTC.

There are many counts of this clonotype. This rearrangement joins TRBV10-3 to TRBJ1-4; D is unresolved. The CDR3 has 13 amino acids. Germline values: CDR1 ENHRY, CDR2 SYGVKD. The V end was cut by 5 bases, the J end by 7 bases, with 11 bases between. The chain's CDR3 is CAISSGSGEKLFF. The CDR3 nucleotides read TGTGCCATCAGTTCCGGGTCCGGTGAAAAACTGTTTTTT.

This clonotype was seen ten or more times. This sequence joins TRBV3-1 and TRBJ1-5, with 8 bases that match TRBD1. This CDR3 is 15 amino acids long. Germline lookup yields CDR1 LGHDT and CDR2 YNNKEL (reference sequence). The trim removed 5 bases at V and 3 bases at J, leaving 6 bases unmatched. The CDR3 region has the DNA TGTGCCAGCAGCTTACGGGGACAGGCCAATCAGCCCCAGCATTTT. This translates into CASSLRGQANQPQHF.

This clonotype was found many times. This chain joins TRBV12-3 or TRBV12-4 and TRBJ2-2; D uncertain. Trimming pared 2 bases from V and 1 base from J, leaving 5 bases between. The CDR3 is 14 residues long. CDR3 protein: CASSLRLNTGELFF. The CDR3 DNA reads TGTGCCAGCAGTTTAAGGCTGAACACCGGGGAGCTGTTTTTT.

This clonotype was seen more than once but under ten times. The chain combines TRBV7-2 with TRBJ2-2; no definite D call. Per germline, CDR1 SGHTA and CDR2 FQGNSA. The CDR3 is 16 amino acids. V was clipped by 1 base and J by 0 bases, with 9 bases between them. In DNA form, the CDR3 reads TGTGCCAGCAGCTTAGGGTTTTCTCCGAACACCGGGGAGCTGTTTTTT. Translation gives CASSLGFSPNTGELFF.

This clonotype was counted at least ten times. This chain links TRBV20-1 with TRBJ1-1; D is uncertain. Germline-derived CDR1 and CDR2 are DFQATT and SNEGSKA (reference sequence). V was pared by 0 bases and J by 0 bases, with 8 bases between. The CDR3 contains 14 residues. Here the CDR3 DNA reads TGCAGTGCTAGAGATGCAGTGGTGAACACTGAAGCTTTCTTT. It specifies CSARDAVVNTEAFF.

In its sample, this clonotype was seen many times. This chain uses TRBV11-2 with TRBJ1-1, with 9 bases that match TRBD1. The V gene end was trimmed by 5 bases and the J gene end by 7 bases; junction bases not matched to a gene: 8. This CDR3 is built from 14 residues. Germline V lookup: CDR1 SGHAT, CDR2 FQNNGV. As DNA, the CDR3 is TGTGCCAGCAGCACCCGGACAGGGGCTGATGAAGCTTTCTTT. This gives the protein CASSTRTGADEAFF.

By its share, this clonotype is large (0.1 to 1%). The V and J genes are TRBV18 and TRBJ2-5; maybe TRBD2 (5 bases). The V end lost 3 bases, the J end lost 4 bases, and 9 bases lay between the germline ends. The CDR3 length is 13 residues. CDR1 KGHSH and CDR2 LQKENI come from the germline V gene. CDR3: CASSPGERETQYF. CDR3 bases: TGTGCCAGCTCACCGGGAGAACGAGAGACCCAGTACTTC.

This clonotype was detected a few times. The chain combines TRBV12-3 or TRBV12-4 with TRBJ2-2, with D maybe TRBD2 (6 bases). CDR3 length: 14 amino acids. V gave up 4 bases and J gave up 8 bases, with 14 bases separating them. The CDR3 spells CASSYGSASGELFF. CDR3 coding DNA: TGTGCCAGCAGTTACGGGAGCGCGTCGGGGGAGCTGTTTTTT.

This clonotype was found many times. This sequence joins TRBV6-5 and TRBJ1-2; D is perhaps TRBD1 (6 bases). This CDR3 region has 14 residues. CDR1 is MNHEY, CDR2 SVGAGI, per germline. Trimming left V 5 bases short and J 5 bases short, with 15 bases between. The CDR3, as DNA: TGTGCCAGCAGTACGCGGACAGAGACTTATGGCTACACCTTC. Its protein is CASSTRTETYGYTF.

This clonotype showed up many times. This rearrangement joins TRBV18 to TRBJ1-1; TRBD1 agrees at 9 bases. Germline values: CDR1 KGHSH, CDR2 LQKENI. This CDR3 is 16 amino acids long. V trimming: 5 bases; J trimming: 1 base; junction bases outside the gene matches: 8. DNA for the CDR3: TGTGCCAGCTCAAAGGGAGGGACAGGGACGAACACTGAAGCTTTCTTT. This encodes CASSKGGTGTNTEAFF.

This clonotype was seen at least ten times. The rearrangement links TRBV6-2 or TRBV6-3 to TRBJ1-5; D is possibly TRBD1 (5 bases). The V and J ends lost 11 bases and 1 base respectively, with 21 bases between them. Germline V gene sequence: CDR1 MNHEY, CDR2 SVGEGT. The CDR3 is 16 amino acids. In DNA, the CDR3 is TGTGCCTCCCGGGACCGACTACTTTCCAGCAATCAGCCCCAGCATTTT. This gives the protein CASRDRLLSSNQPQHF.

There are many counts of this clonotype. CDR3: CASSLASDTEAFF. The CDR3 DNA sequence: TGCGCCAGCAGCTTGGCGTCCGACACTGAAGCTTTCTTT. The chain carries TRBV5-1 and TRBJ1-1, with no clear D. From germline, CDR1 is SGHRS and CDR2 YFSETQ. V lost 0 bases and J 3 bases, leaving 6 bases between the germline ends. This CDR3 has 13 residues.

Many counts were recorded for this clonotype. This rearrangement joins TRBV7-2 to TRBJ1-6; 7 positions agree with TRBD1. The CDR3 extends over 15 amino acids. Losses at the gene ends were 2 bases for V and 6 bases for J; bases not matched to a gene: 4. Germline assignment: CDR1 SGHTA and CDR2 FQGNSA. Written as DNA, the CDR3 is TGTGCCAGCAGCTTAATGGGACAGACTAATTCACCCCTCCACTTT. This gives the protein CASSLMGQTNSPLHF.

This clonotype showed up many times. This rearrangement joins TRBV6-2 or TRBV6-3 to TRBJ1-5; D unresolved. Germline-derived CDR1 and CDR2 are MNHEY and SVGEGT. Trimming shortened V by 6 bases and J by 0 bases, and 12 bases separated the two germline ends. This CDR3 contains 15 residues. This CDR3 is CASRSDLYSNQPQHF. The CDR3 DNA is TGTGCCAGCAGATCGGACTTATATAGCAATCAGCCCCAGCATTTT.